The source of this T cell receptor (beta chain) is a study of early T cells in non-severe SARS-CoV-2 infection. The CDR3 has 15 amino acids. The germline V and J ends were trimmed by 5 bases and 6 bases, with 19 bases remaining between them. Germline CDR1 MNHNY, CDR2 SVGAGI (reference sequence). Unique molecular identifiers were added to individual cDNA molecules. Using its own MiXCR run on the 5' RACE reads, TCRdb lists one record per CDR3 protein. The top ten clones hold 8.6% of a sample with 55,000 to 65,000 distinct CDR3 sequences, roughly 10% of them seen once. This clonotype was seen repeatedly, ten times or more.

Sample: whole blood. This sequence was found in an adult who was a healthcare worker with PCR-confirmed SARS-CoV-2 infection or an uninfected control (not recorded which). This chain uses TRBV6-6 with TRBJ1-2; D is perhaps TRBD1 (6 bases). The CDR3 sequence is CASSLPPAGDDGYTF. The CDR3 bases are TGTGCCAGCAGTCTCCCCCCAGCAGGGGATGATGGCTACACCTTC.